A single sample is the source of the 20 T cell receptor beta chains below, sequenced in a study of OX40 agonist ivuxolimab in advanced cancers. Some clones are missing from TCRdb's copy, which holds only in-frame ones; the method was immunoSEQ multiplex PCR. The sample carries tens of thousands of clones, 70% to 90% recorded once. Sequences were derived from CD4+ or CD8+ T cells sorted from blood, sampled in a trial of the OX40 agonist ivuxolimab. These TCRs come from an adult with an advanced solid tumor such as melanoma, head and neck, liver or kidney cancer.

This sequence joins TRBV4-1 and TRBJ2-5, with 10 bases matching TRBD2. CDR3 length: 16 residues. Germline CDR1 reads MGHRA; CDR2 reads YSYEKL. Trimming took 1 base from V and 2 from J; bases not matched to a gene: 4. CDR3 region: CASSQVGLAEQETQYF. The CDR3 nucleotides read TGCGCCAGCAGCCAAGTTGGACTAGCGGAACAAGAGACCCAGTACTTC.

This rearrangement joins TRBV19 to TRBJ1-1; 7 nucleotides line up with TRBD1. The CDR3 is 16 residues long. The trim removed 2 bases at V and 4 bases at J, leaving 10 bases unmatched. Germline V CDR1 and CDR2: LNHDA, SQIVND (reference sequence). The CDR3: CASSIRVQGEGTEAFF. The CDR3 nucleotides read TGTGCCAGTAGTATAAGGGTCCAGGGGGAAGGCACTGAAGCTTTCTTT.

The CDR3 reads CASSVLAGETQYF. For the CDR3, the DNA is TGCGCCAGCAGTGTACTAGCGGGAGAGACCCAGTACTTC. This chain uses TRBV10-1 with TRBJ2-5, with 9 nucleotides matching TRBD2. Germline lookup yields CDR1 WNHNN and CDR2 SYGVQD (reference sequence). With 4 bases clipped from V and 4 bases from J, the junction kept 1 base outside the gene matches. The CDR3 totals 13 residues.

This chain uses TRBV5-1 with TRBJ1-1; a possible D gene is TRBD1 (5 bases). This CDR3 is built from 14 residues. The germline V gene has CDR1 SGHRS and CDR2 YFSETQ. V was trimmed by 2 bases and J by 3 bases, leaving 11 bases between them. The CDR3: CASSFGHRDTEAFF. The CDR3 nucleotides read TGCGCCAGCAGCTTTGGACACCGGGACACTGAAGCTTTCTTT.

This chain connects TRBV6-1 to TRBJ2-7; 8 bases are a match to TRBD2. The CDR3 consists of 15 residues. J lost 1 base, V lost 5 bases, and 7 bases had no gene match. Germline V CDR1 and CDR2: MNHNS, SASEGT. The CDR3 DNA sequence: TGTGCCAGCAGTCGCCAGATAGCGGGATCCTACGAGCAGTACTTC. Its protein product is CASSRQIAGSYEQYF.

J is TRBJ2-1 and V is TRBV6-1; TRBD2 matches at 9 bases. The CDR3 length is 16 residues. In germline, CDR1 is MNHNS, CDR2 SASEGT. V trimming: 3 bases; J trimming: 3 bases; junction bases outside the gene matches: 6. DNA of the CDR3: TGTGCCAGCAGTGAGCGGGGGGGTTCCTACTACAATGAGCAGTTCTTC. Residues: CASSERGGSYYNEQFF.

The chain has TRBV6-1 and TRBJ2-7, with D unresolved. CDR1 and CDR2 from the germline V gene are MNHNS and SASEGT. The V and J ends lost 4 bases and 2 bases respectively, with 3 bases between them. The CDR3 spans 11 residues. The CDR3, as DNA: TGTGCCAGCAGTGTTACCTACGAGCAGTACTTC. This gives the protein CASSVTYEQYF.

The rearrangement joins TRBV5-8 to TRBJ1-1; D is unclear. V dropped 5 bases and J dropped 3 bases, with 17 bases sitting between them. Germline V CDR1 and CDR2: SGHTS, YDEGEE. CDR3 size: 15 residues. The CDR3 DNA follows: TGTGCCAGCAGACAGAGGGCAAGCCCTGACACTGAAGCTTTCTTT. This gives the protein CASRQRASPDTEAFF.

The count of this clone is one. As DNA, the CDR3 is TGTGCCAGCAGTGGTCAGGGAGGTGTCGATGAGCAGTTCTTC. Amino acid sequence: CASSGQGGVDEQFF. The V gene is TRBV6-1, the J gene TRBJ2-1; D perhaps matches TRBD2 (6 bases). Trimming took 4 bases from V and 8 from J, leaving 15 bases between them. This CDR3 comprises 14 residues. CDR1 and CDR2 (germline): MNHNS, SASEGT.

The CDR3 loop is CASSLDTGVETQYF. The CDR3 nucleotides are TGTGCCAGCAGCTTAGATACGGGAGTAGAGACCCAGTACTTC. This chain connects TRBV7-2 to TRBJ2-5; weak D call: TRBD2 (6 bases). Trimming stripped 1 base from V and 4 bases from J, with 10 bases between. This CDR3 region has 14 residues. The V gene's germline CDR1 is SGHTA and CDR2 FQGNSA.

The gene calls are TRBV6-4 and TRBJ2-4; TRBD2 matches 7 bases. Losses at the gene ends were 3 bases for V and 0 bases for J; bases not matched to a gene: 17. The CDR3 totals 20 residues. Germline loops: CDR1 MRHNA, CDR2 SNTAGT. CDR3 in DNA: TGTGCCAGCAGTGAAGGCAGGGCGCGGGAGTCCACCCTAGCCAAAAACATTCAGTACTTC. Translation: CASSEGRARESTLAKNIQYF.

This chain links TRBV27 with TRBJ1-5, with 7 positions matching TRBD1. The CDR3 runs to 15 residues. In germline, CDR1 is MNHEY, CDR2 SMNVEV (reference sequence). Losses at the gene ends were 4 bases for V and 0 bases for J; bases not matched to a gene: 3. The CDR3 DNA follows: TGTGCCAGCAGTTCCGACAGGGCTAGCAATCAGCCCCAGCATTTT. Its protein product is CASSSDRASNQPQHF.

The J gene is TRBJ2-2, the V gene TRBV29-1, with D unresolved. In germline, CDR1 is SQVTM, CDR2 ANQGSEA. The CDR3 is 14 amino acids. V lost 2 bases and J lost 0, with 7 bases in between. The CDR3 loop is CSVEQSPNTGELFF. For the CDR3, the DNA is TGCAGCGTTGAACAGAGTCCGAACACCGGGGAGCTGTTTTTT.

The V call is TRBV28, the J call TRBJ2-1; TRBD1 matches 8 bases. The ends lost 4 bases at V and 7 bases at J; junction bases unmatched: 9. Germline V CDR1 and CDR2: MDHEN, SYDVKM. There are 15 residues in the CDR3. The CDR3 DNA reads as TGTGCCAGCAGTTCAGACAGGGGTGGATGGAATGAGCAGTTCTTC. Its translation is CASSSDRGGWNEQFF. The whole variable domain, filled in from reference TRBV28 and TRBJ2-1, reads DVKVTQSSRYLVKRTGEKVFLECVQDMDHENMFWYRQDPGLGLRLIYFSYDVKMKEKGDIPEGYSVSREKKERFSLILESASTNQTSMYLCASSSDRGGWNEQFFGPGTRLTVL.

CDR3 in DNA: TGTGCCAGCAGCAGACAGGGGGCGGATTCACCCCTCCACTTT. It is translated as CASSRQGADSPLHF. V usage is TRBV7-6 and J usage is TRBJ1-6, with TRBD1 matching 10 bases. CDR1 SGHVS and CDR2 FNYEAQ come from the germline V gene. V shed 5 bases and J 8 bases; nucleotides not matched to a gene: 3. There are 14 residues in the CDR3. Looking up the rest from reference TRBV7-6 and TRBJ1-6 gives the full variable domain: GAGVSQSPRYKVTKRGQDVALRCDPISGHVSLYWYRQALGQGPEFLTYFNYEAQQDKSGLPNDRFSAERPEGSISTLTIQRTEQRDSAMYRCASSRQGADSPLHFGNGTRLTVT.

This clone was picked up a small number of times. The chain's CDR3 is CASSSPPGQRNYGYTF. The CDR3, as DNA: TGTGCCAGCAGTTCACCCCCGGGACAGCGGAACTATGGCTACACCTTC. The chain employs TRBV28 and TRBJ1-2; the match to TRBD1 covers 7 bases. V was pared by 4 bases and J by 2 bases, with 10 bases of the junction left unmatched. This CDR3 has 16 amino acids. Germline V lookup: CDR1 MDHEN, CDR2 SYDVKM.

As regards this clone: The junction and the germline gene differ at one end; a read error may be behind it. The V and J genes are TRBV6-5 and TRBJ1-4; 9 bases are a match to TRBD1. CDR1 MNHEY and CDR2 SVGAGI come from the germline V gene. The CDR3 covers 13 residues. This CDR3 reads CAGRTGANEKLFF. The CDR3 bases are TGTGCCGGCAGGACAGGGGCTAATGAAAAACTGTTTTTT.

The rearrangement joins TRBV28 to TRBJ2-1; 9 nucleotides agree with TRBD1. The CDR3 runs to 15 residues. V gave up 1 base and J gave up 5 bases; unmatched junction bases: 3. The germline V gene encodes CDR1 MDHEN and CDR2 SYDVKM. The CDR3 here is CASSLYRGLNNEQFF. The DNA for the CDR3 is TGTGCCAGCAGTTTATACAGGGGGCTTAACAATGAGCAGTTCTTC.

This chain uses TRBV7-2 with TRBJ1-5; TRBD1 might be the D (5 bases). Germline CDR1 is SGHTA and CDR2 is FQGNSA. The CDR3 sequence is 15 residues long. Trimming stripped 2 bases from V and 5 bases from J, with 13 bases between. This CDR3 reads CASSLKKGGDQPQHF. The CDR3 nucleotides are TGTGCCAGCAGCTTAAAAAAGGGAGGGGATCAGCCCCAGCATTTT.

This rearrangement joins TRBV11-2 to TRBJ2-1; TRBD2 matches at 7 bases. The CDR3 length is 13 residues. V gave up 5 bases and J gave up 6 bases; unmatched junction bases: 4. In germline, CDR1 is SGHAT, CDR2 FQNNGV. In nucleotides, the CDR3 is TGTGCCAGCAGCCCCGGGACTACCAATGAGCAGTTCTTC. Translating it yields CASSPGTTNEQFF.